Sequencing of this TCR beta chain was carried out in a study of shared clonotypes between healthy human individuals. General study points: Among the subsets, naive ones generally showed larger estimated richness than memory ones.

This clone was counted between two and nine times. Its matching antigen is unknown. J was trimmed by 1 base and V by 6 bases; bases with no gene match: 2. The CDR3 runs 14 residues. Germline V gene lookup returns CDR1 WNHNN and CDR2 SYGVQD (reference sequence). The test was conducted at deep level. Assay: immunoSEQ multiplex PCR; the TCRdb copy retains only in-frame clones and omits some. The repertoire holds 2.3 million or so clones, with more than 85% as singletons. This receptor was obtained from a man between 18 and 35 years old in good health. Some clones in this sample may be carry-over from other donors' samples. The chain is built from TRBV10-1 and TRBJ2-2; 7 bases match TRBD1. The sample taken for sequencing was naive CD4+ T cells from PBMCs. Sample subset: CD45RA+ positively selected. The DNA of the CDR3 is TGCGCCAGCAGGGACAGGTTGAACACCGGGGAGCTGTTTTTT. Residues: CASRDRLNTGELFF.